Here is one T cell receptor (beta chain) with its context. As handled by the study authors: Amplifying reference gene primers gave estimates of nucleated cell counts. Here immunoSEQ multiplex PCR was the method, and the copy in TCRdb shows in-frame clones only, minus some. From that table come the V and J calls and clone size; the DNA was used to work out D and trimming. The repertoire consists of around 140,000 clones, with about three quarters occurring once and the leading ten covering 15% to 20%. These data belong to a study of blood T cell repertoires in COVID-19. Study-level information: Spain, Italy and the United States supplied samples that represented acute and convalescent COVID-19.

The CDR3 extends over 12 amino acids. From germline, CDR1 is WNHNN and CDR2 SYGVQD (reference sequence). The V and J ends lost 3 bases and 6 bases respectively, with 8 bases between them. This clonotype was sampled from a man aged 45-60 years with acute or convalescent COVID-19. The chain joins TRBV10-1 to TRBJ1-1; D perhaps matches TRBD1 (5 bases). Sequenced: peripheral blood. CDR3 nucleotides: TGCGCCAGCAGTGACCCAGGGTCTGAAGCTTTCTTT. The encoded protein is CASSDPGSEAFF.